Below, 3 T cell receptor beta chains from the same sample are listed, as sequenced in a study of somatic mutations in cytotoxic T cells in rheumatoid arthritis. The protocol was immunoSEQ multiplex PCR, while the TCRdb copy is restricted to in-frame clones and leaves out a portion. The sample carries more than 11,000 clones, roughly 82% recorded once. The specimen sequenced was CD8+ T cells sorted from blood. The receptors here all came from an adult with rheumatoid arthritis.

The gene calls are TRBV7-2 and TRBJ1-6, with 9 bases that match TRBD1. The CDR3 loop spans 15 amino acids. Germline trimming cut 9 bases from V and 9 bases from J; bases unmatched to any gene: 12. Germline values: CDR1 SGHTA, CDR2 FQGNSA. CDR3 in amino acids: CASTGGGWGASPLHF. CDR3 coding DNA: TGTGCCAGTACAGGGGGCGGATGGGGGGCTTCACCCCTCCACTTT. The full variable domain, in which reference TRBV7-2 and TRBJ1-6 provide the parts outside the CDR3, is GAGVSQSPSNKVTEKGKDVELRCDPISGHTALYWYRQSLGQGLEFLIYFQGNSAPDKSGLPSDRFSAERTGGSVSTLTIQRTQQEDSAVYLCASTGGGWGASPLHFGNGTRLTVT.

The chain has TRBV9 and TRBJ1-6; 8 nucleotides match TRBD1. J lost 9 bases, V lost 1 base, and 6 bases had no gene match. The V gene's germline CDR1 is SGDLS and CDR2 YYNGEE. CDR3 length: 15 amino acids. Here the CDR3 reads CASSVSGTGSSPLHF. CDR3 nucleotides: TGTGCCAGCAGCGTATCCGGGACAGGCTCTTCACCCCTCCACTTT.

In its sample, this clone was seen a few times. J is TRBJ1-2 and V is TRBV28; D ambiguous. The germline V gene encodes CDR1 MDHEN and CDR2 SYDVKM. V was shortened by 5 bases and J by 3 bases, with 19 bases between the two germline ends. The CDR3 length is 16 residues. CDR3 sequence reads: CASSPKQVRHYYGYTF. In DNA, the CDR3 is TGTGCCAGCAGTCCCAAGCAGGTTCGACACTACTATGGCTACACCTTC.